One sample yielded the 30 T cell receptor beta chains listed below, sequenced in a study of blood T cell repertoires in COVID-19. Profiling relied on immunoSEQ multiplex PCR, and the TCRdb table lists in-frame clones only, not all of them. The sample contains under 200,000 clones, about nine tenths of which appear only once. Sequencing was performed on peripheral blood. The receptors were sampled from a man between 45 and 60 years old with acute or convalescent COVID-19.

V is TRBV5-4 and J is TRBJ1-5; possibly TRBD1 for D (6 bases). Germline V gene lookup returns CDR1 SGHNT and CDR2 YYREEE (reference sequence). This CDR3 is 13 amino acids long. V gave up 4 bases and J gave up 4 bases, with 9 bases separating them. As DNA, the CDR3 is TGTGCCAGCAGCGTACAGGGAAATCAGCCCCAGCATTTT. It encodes CASSVQGNQPQHF.

With respect to this clone: Additional DNA sequences in this sample encode the identical CDR3. The chain employs TRBV28 and TRBJ1-5; TRBD1 is a possible D gene (6 bases). Germline V gene lookup returns CDR1 MDHEN and CDR2 SYDVKM. V lost 6 bases to trimming and J lost 0 bases, with 12 bases between them. This CDR3 region has 15 residues. As DNA, the CDR3 is TGTGCCAGCAGCAGGACAGAATATAGCAATCAGCCCCAGCATTTT. It codes for CASSRTEYSNQPQHF.

The rearrangement uses TRBV7-8 and TRBJ2-5, with 12 nucleotides matching TRBD1. The CDR3 runs 15 residues. Germline-derived CDR1 and CDR2 are SGHVS and FQNEAQ. The ends lost 5 bases at V and 4 bases at J; junction bases unmatched: 5. The CDR3: CASSIGGQGAETQYF. For the CDR3, the DNA is TGTGCCAGCAGCATTGGGGGACAGGGGGCAGAGACCCAGTACTTC.

V usage is TRBV19 and J usage is TRBJ1-5; 8 positions agree with TRBD1. Germline CDR1 LNHDA, CDR2 SQIVND (reference sequence). The CDR3 extends over 16 amino acids. V was pared by 5 bases and J by 0 bases, with 6 bases of the junction left unmatched. This chain's CDR3 is CASSLLDRVSNQPQHF. Written as DNA, the CDR3 is TGTGCCAGTAGTCTCTTGGACAGGGTTAGCAATCAGCCCCAGCATTTT.

V and J are TRBV7-2 and TRBJ2-2; D not resolved. This CDR3 is built from 14 residues. Trimming pared 2 bases from V and 2 bases from J, leaving 6 bases between. Germline V gene data show CDR1 as SGHTA and CDR2 as FQGNSA. The CDR3 region is CASSLTDNTGELFF. The CDR3 coding sequence is TGTGCCAGCAGCTTAACAGACAACACCGGGGAGCTGTTTTTT.

The chain recombines TRBV6-6 with TRBJ2-2, with D possibly being TRBD1 (6 bases). Germline V gene sequence: CDR1 MNHNY, CDR2 SVGAGI (reference sequence). The CDR3 is 13 residues long. The V gene lost 2 bases and the J gene lost 5 bases, with 6 bases spanning the gap. The CDR3 spells CASSYTGTGELFF. Here the CDR3 DNA reads TGTGCCAGCAGTTACACAGGGACCGGGGAGCTGTTTTTT.

This chain links TRBV7-9 with TRBJ1-1; 10 bases line up with TRBD1. This CDR3 contains 16 residues. Germline V gives CDR1 SEHNR, CDR2 FQNEAQ (reference sequence). V was pared by 3 bases and J by 5 bases, with 9 bases of the junction left unmatched. The CDR3 region is CASSFSDRGLGTEAFF. The CDR3 DNA is TGTGCCAGCAGCTTCAGCGACAGGGGGCTGGGGACTGAAGCTTTCTTT.

With regard to this clone: At one of its ends the junction is not consistent with the germline gene, which may arise from a read error. The chain combines TRBV27 with TRBJ1-4; 8 bases match TRBD1. Germline assignment: CDR1 MNHEY and CDR2 SMNVEV (reference sequence). The CDR3 runs 15 residues. This chain's CDR3 is CDSSFIRTGNEKLFF. The CDR3 region has the DNA TGTGACAGCAGTTTTATTCGGACAGGGAATGAAAAACTGTTTTTT.

The CDR3: CASSPASGLGQETQYF. CDR3 in DNA: TGTGCCAGCAGCCCGGCTAGCGGGCTTGGGCAAGAGACCCAGTACTTC. The V gene is TRBV4-2, the J gene TRBJ2-5, with 8 bases aligning to TRBD2. V shed 4 bases, J shed 2 bases, and the junction held 9 bases outside the gene matches. The CDR3 length is 16 residues. Germline V gene sequence: CDR1 LGHNA, CDR2 YNFKEQ.

The CDR3 sequence: CASRSWGGEIAKNIQYF. The CDR3 DNA is TGTGCCAGCAGGTCCTGGGGGGGGGAAATAGCCAAAAACATTCAGTACTTC. V gene TRBV11-2 combines with J gene TRBJ2-4, with 7 bases that match TRBD2. Unmatched junction bases numbered 11, after V lost 6 bases and J lost 0 bases. CDR1 is SGHAT, CDR2 FQNNGV, per germline. This CDR3 is 17 amino acids long.

This clone appeared a single time. This chain links TRBV7-2 with TRBJ2-3, with 14 bases aligning to TRBD2. The germline gives CDR1 SGHTA, CDR2 FQGNSA. After removal of 7 bases from V and 0 bases from J, the junction contained 6 bases not matched to a gene. The CDR3 sequence is 17 residues long. CDR3 DNA: TGTGCCAGCACCCGGACTAGCGGGGGGCCTAGCACAGATACGCAGTATTTT. This encodes CASTRTSGGPSTDTQYF.

The chain employs TRBV7-8 and TRBJ1-4, with unresolved D. The CDR3 is 16 amino acids. The ends were cut back, 4 bases at V and 2 bases at J, with 14 bases in the middle. Germline V CDR1 and CDR2: SGHVS, FQNEAQ. DNA of the CDR3: TGTGCCAGCAGCTCTACCCGAATTCCTACTAATGAAAAACTGTTTTTT. Translated, it gives CASSSTRIPTNEKLFF.

The V gene is TRBV6-5, the J gene TRBJ1-5; D unresolved. The ends were cut back, 7 bases at V and 2 bases at J, with 9 bases in the middle. Germline CDR1 is MNHEY and CDR2 is SVGAGI. CDR3 length: 13 residues. CDR3 protein: CASKLGGNQPQHF. DNA of the CDR3: TGTGCCAGCAAATTAGGAGGCAATCAGCCCCAGCATTTT.

The rearrangement links TRBV19 to TRBJ2-7; 11 nucleotides agree with TRBD1. The CDR3 covers 16 residues. Germline loops: CDR1 LNHDA, CDR2 SQIVND (reference sequence). Trimming at V came to 1 base and at J to 3 bases, leaving 5 bases not matched to a gene. The CDR3 protein is CASSIGTGQGGYEQYF. DNA of the CDR3: TGTGCCAGTAGTATAGGCACGGGACAGGGGGGCTACGAGCAGTACTTC.

As DNA, the CDR3 is TGTGCCAGCACCGTTACAGGGGGCAATCAGCCCCAGCATTTT. This codes for CASTVTGGNQPQHF. V and J are TRBV6-6 and TRBJ1-5; TRBD1 matches 7 bases. The CDR3 has 14 amino acids. With V trimmed by 7 bases and J by 2 bases, 5 bases remained unmatched. CDR1 and CDR2 (germline): MNHNY, SVGAGI (reference sequence).

This clone was observed a few times. The V gene is TRBV27, the J gene TRBJ1-5; D may be TRBD1 (5 bases). Trimming pared 9 bases from V and 3 bases from J, leaving 15 bases between. This CDR3 contains 14 residues. Looked up from germline, CDR1 is MNHEY and CDR2 is SMNVEV (reference sequence). DNA for the CDR3: TGTGCCAGGGGGGGGTTCCCTCCCAATCAGCCCCAGCATTTT. It yields the protein CARGGFPPNQPQHF.

The chain carries TRBV5-1 and TRBJ1-4; possible D gene TRBD1, 5 bases. From germline, CDR1 is SGHRS and CDR2 YFSETQ. The CDR3 has 14 residues. V dropped 0 bases and J dropped 4 bases, with 7 bases sitting between them. CDR3 nucleotides: TGCGCCAGCAGCTTGGTGGGGCTTAATGAAAAACTGTTTTTT. Protein product: CASSLVGLNEKLFF.

The chain employs TRBV14 and TRBJ1-6, with a tentative D call TRBD1 (6 bases). Germline CDR1 SGHDN, CDR2 FVKESK. Trimming removed 2 bases from V and 10 bases from J, with 24 bases in between. CDR3 size: 18 residues. CDR3 nucleotides: TGTGCCAGCAGCCAACTAACCGGGACAAGGGTTTCAAAGTCACCCCTCCACTTT. It is translated as CASSQLTGTRVSKSPLHF.

This clone was found once. This chain joins TRBV4-3 and TRBJ1-6; D gene uncertain. V dropped 2 bases and J dropped 8 bases, with 13 bases sitting between them. From germline, CDR1 is LGHNA and CDR2 YSLEER. The length of the CDR3 is 15 residues. The CDR3: CASSQTSTRDSPLHF. As DNA, the CDR3 is TGCGCCAGCAGCCAAACAAGTACGAGGGATTCACCCCTCCACTTT.

This chain uses TRBV7-8 with TRBJ2-1; perhaps TRBD1 as D (5 bases). V was clipped by 8 bases and J by 4 bases, with 6 bases between them. Germline values: CDR1 SGHVS, CDR2 FQNEAQ. This CDR3 spans 11 amino acids. The CDR3 reads CASGQYNEQFF. In nucleotides, the CDR3 is TGTGCCAGCGGACAATACAATGAGCAGTTCTTC.

V is TRBV12-3 or TRBV12-4 and J is TRBJ1-1, with D possibly matching TRBD1 (6 bases). V lost 6 bases, J lost 7 bases, and 15 bases lay in between. There are 13 residues in the CDR3. The CDR3 sequence: CASRVTGTFEAFF. The CDR3 DNA reads as TGTGCCAGCAGAGTGACAGGCACCTTTGAAGCTTTCTTT.

The chain links TRBV18 to TRBJ2-5; possibly TRBD1 for D (5 bases). Germline V lookup: CDR1 KGHSH, CDR2 LQKENI. This CDR3 is 15 amino acids long. The V end was cut by 0 bases, the J end by 4 bases, with 12 bases between. The DNA of the CDR3 is TGTGCCAGCTCACCACCGAAGGGGCGAGGAGAGACCCAGTACTTC. This encodes CASSPPKGRGETQYF.

This clone was seen a single time. J is TRBJ1-3 and V is TRBV29-1, with D possibly TRBD1 on 6 matching bases. The CDR3 loop spans 15 amino acids. CDR1 is SQVTM and CDR2 is ANQGSEA in the germline V gene. V was trimmed by 1 base and J by 4 bases, leaving 14 bases between them. This chain's CDR3 is CSVEVGRGYGNTIYF. In nucleotides, the CDR3 is TGCAGCGTTGAAGTTGGCAGGGGATACGGAAACACCATATATTTT. Full variable domain (rest looked up from reference TRBV29-1 and TRBJ1-3): SAVISQKPSRDICQRGTSLTIQCQVDSQVTMMFWYRQQPGQSLTLIATANQGSEATYESGFVIDKFPISRPNLTFSTLTVSNMSPEDSSIYLCSVEVGRGYGNTIYFGEGSWLTVV.

V and J are TRBV30 and TRBJ2-5, with D possibly TRBD2 on 6 matching bases. V lost 4 bases and J 5 bases, leaving 17 bases between the germline ends. Germline V gene data show CDR1 as GTSNPN and CDR2 as SVGIG (reference sequence). This CDR3 region has 14 residues. For the CDR3, the DNA is TGTGCCTGGACGCCCGAGACTAGTGGGGAGACCCAGTACTTC. Translation gives CAWTPETSGETQYF. Together with reference TRBV30 and TRBJ2-5, the CDR3 gives the full variable domain: SQTIHQWPATLVQPVGSPLSLECTVEGTSNPNLYWYRQAAGRGLQLLFYSVGIGQISSEVPQNLSASRPQDRQFILSSKKLLLSDSGFYLCAWTPETSGETQYFGPGTRLLVL.

The chain carries TRBV28 and TRBJ1-2; 10 bases fit TRBD1. The CDR3 has 15 amino acids. Germline loops: CDR1 MDHEN, CDR2 SYDVKM. The junction had 8 bases not matched to a gene; V was cut back by 3 bases and J by 7 bases. For the CDR3, the DNA is TGTGCCAGCAGTTTGGGAGACAGGGGGCGAACTGGCTACACCTTC. Its protein product is CASSLGDRGRTGYTF.

This chain links TRBV19 with TRBJ2-2; 9 nucleotides align to TRBD1. The CDR3 consists of 13 residues. Germline CDR1 and CDR2: LNHDA and SQIVND (reference sequence). V shed 11 bases, J shed 5 bases, and the junction held 6 bases outside the gene matches. The CDR3 bases are TGTGCCGGCGGGACAGGGCGGACCGGGGAGCTGTTTTTT. Translated: CAGGTGRTGELFF.

This clone appeared once. The DNA for the CDR3 is TGTGCCACCAGTGGAGTCGGTCCGAGCTCTGGAAACACCATATATTTT. It translates to CATSGVGPSSGNTIYF. The gene calls are TRBV24-1 and TRBJ1-3, with no clear D. This CDR3 contains 16 residues. The germline gives CDR1 KGHDR, CDR2 SFDVKD. The germline V and J ends were trimmed by 5 bases and 0 bases, with 13 bases remaining between them.

This clone was found once. This chain links TRBV19 with TRBJ2-5, with 8 bases fitting TRBD1. V shed 3 bases, J shed 2 bases, and the junction held 2 bases outside the gene matches. This CDR3 comprises 14 residues. Germline lookup yields CDR1 LNHDA and CDR2 SQIVND (reference sequence). Here the CDR3 reads CASSIWTGQETQYF. In DNA, the CDR3 is TGTGCCAGTAGTATTTGGACAGGGCAAGAGACCCAGTACTTC.

The chain carries TRBV27 and TRBJ2-3, with 7 bases aligning to TRBD1. The CDR3 totals 14 residues. In germline, CDR1 is MNHEY, CDR2 SMNVEV (reference sequence). V lost 7 bases to trimming and J lost 5 bases; unmatched junction nucleotides: 9. CDR3 region: CASTRTGAGDTQYF. The DNA for the CDR3 is TGTGCCAGCACTAGAACAGGGGCGGGAGATACGCAGTATTTT.

This chain links TRBV12-3 or TRBV12-4 with TRBJ1-5; 7 nucleotides agree with TRBD1. The CDR3 has 13 amino acids. The V and J ends lost 6 bases and 8 bases, in that order; junction bases with no gene match: 7. As DNA, the CDR3 is TGTGCCAGCAGACAGACAGGGTTGGAGCCCCAGCATTTT. This codes for CASRQTGLEPQHF.